These T cell receptor beta chains were read from a single sample in a study of prognosis after radiotherapy for stage I lung cancer. A single record per CDR3 protein comes from TCRdb applying MiXCR to the multiplex PCR reads. The sample gives roughly 14,000 distinct CDR3 sequences, approximately 60% of which show up once; approximately 24% is in the top ten. The source material was PBMCs, sampled before or after stereotactic body radiation therapy (not recorded which). Receptors originate from a donor over 45 with non-small cell lung cancer. Each CDR3 is given with its conserved first and last residue. The D gene is left open where the match is weak. Only part of the rows carry a size: once, few, many, or a class if the clone is expanded.

D	V	J	size	DNA	CDR3
TRBD2	TRBV6-1	TRBJ2-7	.	TGTGCCAGCAGCGGGACTAGCGGGGGGTACGAGCAGTACTTC	CASSGTSGGYEQYF
TRBD2	TRBV29-1	TRBJ2-3	.	TGCAGCGTTTATCCGGGACTATCGGTAGGCACAGATACGCAGTATTTT	CSVYPGLSVGTDTQYF
TRBD1	TRBV7-2	TRBJ1-5	once	TGTGCCAGCAGCTTAGGACAGGGCAGTAATCAGCCCCAGCATTTT	CASSLGQGSNQPQHF
.	TRBV6-1	TRBJ2-7	.	TGTGCCACCGGACTCCCCCTCGGGCAGTACTTC	CATGLPLGQYF
.	TRBV5-4	TRBJ2-3	many	TGTGCCAGCAGCTTGTTCCGGGGGACAGATACGCAGTATTTT	CASSLFRGTDTQYF
.	TRBV25-1	TRBJ2-3	many	TGTGCCACCATTACACGGGGCACAGATACGCAGTATTTT	CATITRGTDTQYF
TRBD1	TRBV19	TRBJ2-1	.	TGTGCCAGTAGTATAGAAGACAGGGGGCCCAATGAGCAGTTCTTC	CASSIEDRGPNEQFF
TRBD1	TRBV5-1	TRBJ2-7	many	TGCGCCAGCAGCTCCGGGACAGGCTACGAGCAGTACTTC	CASSSGTGYEQYF
.	TRBV11-2	TRBJ2-1	medium-sized	TGTGCCAGCAGCTTAAGCCAGGGCTCCTACAATGAGCAGTTCTTC	CASSLSQGSYNEQFF
.	TRBV6-1	TRBJ2-1	.	TGTGCCAGCAAAGTCCATGGGATCCGGAATGAGCAGTTCTTC	CASKVHGIRNEQFF
TRBD1	TRBV7-6	TRBJ1-3	.	TGTGCCAGCAGCTTAGCCGAGGGACAGTCTGGAAACACCATATATTTT	CASSLAEGQSGNTIYF
.	TRBV7-2	TRBJ2-3	.	TGTGCCAGCAGCCCGCCTACGGGACCTAACCTTGGGGATACGCAGTATTTT	CASSPPTGPNLGDTQYF
TRBD2	TRBV5-1	TRBJ2-5	.	TGCGCCAGCAGCTTTGGACTAGCGGGAGGTTTAGAGACCCAGTACTTC	CASSFGLAGGLETQYF
TRBD2	TRBV12-3/TRBV12-4	TRBJ2-7	medium-sized	TGTGCCAGCACTTCTGCGGGAGGCTCCTACGAGCAGTACTTC	CASTSAGGSYEQYF
TRBD2	TRBV5-1	TRBJ2-1	medium-sized	TGCGCCAGCAGCTCGGGACTAGCGGGTAGGGAGCAGTTCTTC	CASSSGLAGREQFF
.	TRBV6-1	TRBJ2-1	.	TGTGCCAGCAGTCCTGGACTAACGGGCTACAATCAGCAGTTCTTC	CASSPGLTGYNQQFF
TRBD2	TRBV18	TRBJ2-5	many	TGTGCCAGCTCACTCACTAGCGGGAGGGCCGGAGAGACCCAGTACTTC	CASSLTSGRAGETQYF
.	TRBV14	TRBJ1-2	many	TGTGCCAGCAGCCAAGATCGGACCTTGGGCTATGGCTACACCTTC	CASSQDRTLGYGYTF
.	TRBV11-3	TRBJ2-1	.	TGTGCCAGCAGCTTAAGGGACCTCGAGGCGCAGTTCTTC	CASSLRDLEAQFF
TRBD2	TRBV7-6	TRBJ2-1	many	TGTGCCAGCAGCGCTAGCGGGAGTAGGGCTAATGAGCAGTTCTTC	CASSASGSRANEQFF
.	TRBV28	TRBJ2-2	medium-sized	TGTGCCAGCACAGATTACACCGGGGAGCTGTTTTTT	CASTDYTGELFF
TRBD1	TRBV3-1	TRBJ2-6	many	TGTGCCAGCAGACCCGGGACAGGGATGATCTCTGGGGCCAACGTCCTGACTTTC	CASRPGTGMISGANVLTF
.	TRBV19	TRBJ2-5	.	TGTGCCAGTAGTATTTGGGAACCCTCCCTATACCAAGAGACCCAGTACTTC	CASSIWEPSLYQETQYF
.	TRBV12-3/TRBV12-4	TRBJ1-1	many	TGTGCCAGCAGTGTGTATATCACTGAAGCTTTCTTT	CASSVYITEAFF
TRBD1	TRBV2	TRBJ1-1	many	TGTGCCACTACCCGGGACAGGGGCACTGAAGCTTTCTTT	CATTRDRGTEAFF
.	TRBV28	TRBJ1-1	many	TGTGCCAGCGGGCTTGGGGACACTGAAGCTTTCTTT	CASGLGDTEAFF